This T cell receptor beta chain came from a study of a mutant IDH1 vaccine in newly diagnosed glioma. Study details: At weeks 1, 3, 5, 7, 11, 15, 19 and 23, patients received a vaccination, eight in all. Study-wide findings and caveats: Pseudoprogression apparently tracked independently of changes in top peripheral T cell clonotypes.

On this clone: Its antigen is not known.

CDR3 length: 13 amino acids. V was shortened by 4 bases and J by 4 bases, with 9 bases between the two germline ends. CDR1 and CDR2 (germline): SGHNT, YYREEE (reference sequence). Clones were sequenced by immunoSEQ multiplex PCR, and TCRdb holds only the in-frame ones, with some missing. The table has about 61,000 clones, under 90% seen once; the top ten hold over 4.5%. Time point in this sample: week 11, during vaccination. The vaccine gave 300 ug of a 20-mer mutant IDH1 peptide subcutaneously per dose. Astrocytomas found in donors were new, WHO grade 3 or 4, IDH1-mutant and ATRX-lost. Sample: PBMCs, taken from a glioma patient whose treatment included an IDH1 peptide vaccine. The TCR comes from a man aged 45-65 years with glioma. J is TRBJ1-3 and V is TRBV5-4; maybe TRBD1 (6 bases). CDR3 nucleotide sequence: TGTGCCAGCAGCGGTGGACAGGGAAACACCATATATTTT. This sequence encodes CASSGGQGNTIYF.